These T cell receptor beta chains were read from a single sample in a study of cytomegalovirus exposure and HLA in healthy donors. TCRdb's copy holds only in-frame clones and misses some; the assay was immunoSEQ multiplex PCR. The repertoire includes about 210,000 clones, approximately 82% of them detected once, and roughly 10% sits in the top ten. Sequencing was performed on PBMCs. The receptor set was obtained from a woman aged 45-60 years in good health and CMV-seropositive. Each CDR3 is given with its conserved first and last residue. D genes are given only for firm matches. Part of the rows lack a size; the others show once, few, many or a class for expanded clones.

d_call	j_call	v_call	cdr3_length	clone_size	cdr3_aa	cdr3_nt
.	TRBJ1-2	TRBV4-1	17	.	CASSQEMREWGFYGYTF	TGCGCCAGCAGCCAAGAAATGAGGGAATGGGGTTTCTATGGCTACACCTTC
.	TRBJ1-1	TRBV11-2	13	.	CASSPDRHTEAFF	TGTGCCAGCAGCCCAGACAGGCACACTGAAGCTTTCTTT
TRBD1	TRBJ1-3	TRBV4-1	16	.	CASSQAPGGNGNTIYF	TGCGCCAGCAGCCAAGCTCCAGGGGGAAATGGAAACACCATATATTTT
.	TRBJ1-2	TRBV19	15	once	CASSIGDTSSGGYTF	TGTGCCAGTAGTATAGGAGACACCTCTTCAGGAGGCTACACCTTC
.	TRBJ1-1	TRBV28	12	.	CASRGGGLEAFF	TGTGCCAGCAGAGGCGGGGGGCTCGAAGCTTTCTTT
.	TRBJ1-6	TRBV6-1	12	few	CASSLPGAPLHF	TGTGCCAGCAGTTTGCCGGGTGCCCCCCTCCACTTT
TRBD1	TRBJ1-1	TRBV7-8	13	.	CASSFIQGYEAFF	TGTGCCAGCAGTTTCATACAGGGGTATGAAGCTTTCTTT
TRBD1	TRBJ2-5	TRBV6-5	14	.	CASSYGTGGETQYF	TGTGCCAGCAGTTACGGGACAGGTGGTGAGACCCAGTACTTC
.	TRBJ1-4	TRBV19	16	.	CASSVRTGYTNEKLFF	TGTGCCAGTAGTGTGAGAACAGGGTACACTAATGAAAAACTGTTTTTT
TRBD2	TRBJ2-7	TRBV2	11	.	CASKLGAGTHF	TGTGCCAGCAAGCTTGGAGCGGGAACTCACTTC
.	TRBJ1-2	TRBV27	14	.	CASSFTQQYYGYTF	TGTGCCAGCAGTTTCACCCAACAGTACTATGGCTACACCTTC
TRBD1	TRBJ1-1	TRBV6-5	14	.	CASSDRAGGFEAFF	TGTGCCAGCAGTGATAGGGCAGGGGGATTTGAAGCTTTCTTT
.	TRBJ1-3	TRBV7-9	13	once	CASGSNSGNTIYF	TGTGCCAGCGGGAGTAACTCTGGAAACACCATATATTTT
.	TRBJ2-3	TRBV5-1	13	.	CASSLDRGGRQYF	TGCGCCAGCAGCTTGGACCGTGGCGGAAGGCAGTATTTT
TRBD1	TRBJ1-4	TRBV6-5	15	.	CASSLGTGGNEKLFF	TGTGCCAGCAGTTTAGGAACAGGGGGTAATGAAAAACTGTTTTTT
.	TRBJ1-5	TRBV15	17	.	CATSRVLQANSNQPQHF	TGTGCCACCAGCAGAGTTTTACAAGCGAATAGCAATCAGCCCCAGCATTTT
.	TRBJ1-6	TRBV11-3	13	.	CASSLSRNSPLHF	TGTGCCAGCAGCCTTTCCCGGAATTCACCCCTCCACTTT
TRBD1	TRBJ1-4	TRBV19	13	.	CASSQGAFEKLFF	TGTGCCAGTAGTCAGGGGGCCTTCGAAAAACTGTTTTTT
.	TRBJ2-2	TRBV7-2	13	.	CASSSRGAGELFF	TGTGCCAGCAGCTCCAGGGGCGCCGGGGAGCTGTTTTTT
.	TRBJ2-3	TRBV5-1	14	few	CASSLGPSSDTQYF	TGCGCCAGCAGCCTTGGGCCTAGCTCAGATACGCAGTATTTT
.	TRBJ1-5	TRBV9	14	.	CASSATGLKQPQHF	TGTGCCAGCAGCGCTACAGGGTTGAAACAGCCCCAGCATTTT
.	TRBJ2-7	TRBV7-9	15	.	CASSPGGMAEWEQYF	TGTGCCAGCAGCCCAGGGGGGATGGCGGAATGGGAGCAGTACTTC
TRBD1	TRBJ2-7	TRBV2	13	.	CASSLWDSDPQYF	TGTGCCAGCAGTTTGTGGGACAGTGATCCTCAGTACTTC
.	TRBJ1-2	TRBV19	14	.	CASSTQGMNYGYTF	TGTGCCAGTAGTACCCAGGGGATGAACTATGGCTACACCTTC
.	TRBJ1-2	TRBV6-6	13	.	CASSYAGDYGYTF	TGTGCCAGCAGTTACGCGGGAGACTATGGCTACACCTTC
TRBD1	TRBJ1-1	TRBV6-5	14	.	CASSYEGAVTEAFF	TGTGCCAGCAGTTACGAGGGGGCGGTGACTGAAGCTTTCTTT
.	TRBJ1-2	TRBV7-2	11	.	CASSFSYGYTF	TGTGCCAGCAGCTTTAGCTATGGCTACACCTTC
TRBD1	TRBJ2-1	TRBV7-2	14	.	CASSGTGAWNEQFF	TGTGCCAGCAGCGGGACAGGGGCCTGGAATGAGCAGTTCTTC
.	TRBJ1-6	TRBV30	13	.	CASRGVVDSPLHF	TGTGCCTCCCGCGGGGTTGTGGATTCACCCCTCCACTTT
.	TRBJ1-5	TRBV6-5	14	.	CASRRTGSNQPQHF	TGTGCCAGCAGAAGAACAGGGAGCAATCAGCCCCAGCATTTT
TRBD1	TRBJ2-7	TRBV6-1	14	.	CASRETGVAYEQYF	TGTGCCAGCAGGGAGACAGGGGTGGCCTACGAGCAGTACTTC
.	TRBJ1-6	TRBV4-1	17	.	CASSQDWGTINNSPLHF	TGCGCCAGCAGCCAAGATTGGGGGACAATAAATAATTCACCCCTCCACTTT
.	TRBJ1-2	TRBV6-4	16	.	CAGEDLRVTAFYGYTF	TGTGCCGGCGAAGACTTGCGTGTGACCGCCTTTTATGGCTACACCTTC
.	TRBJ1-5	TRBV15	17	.	CATSRDRRGGVNQPQHF	TGTGCCACCAGCAGAGATCGACGAGGGGGGGTAAATCAGCCCCAGCATTTT
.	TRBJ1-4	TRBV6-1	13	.	CASSLGDSKRLFF	TGTGCCAGCAGCCTCGGGGACTCTAAGCGGCTGTTTTTT
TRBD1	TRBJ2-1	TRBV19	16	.	CASRSHWDRGRDEQFF	TGTGCCAGTAGATCCCATTGGGACAGGGGAAGGGATGAGCAGTTCTTC
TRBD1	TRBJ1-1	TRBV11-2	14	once	CASKRQGPNTEAFF	TGTGCCAGCAAACGACAGGGCCCTAACACTGAAGCTTTCTTT
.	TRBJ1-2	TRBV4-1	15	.	CASSQVTGRNYGYTF	TGCGCCAGCAGCCAAGTAACAGGCAGGAACTATGGCTACACCTTC
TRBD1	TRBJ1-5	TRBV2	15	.	CASSKADRVDQPQHF	TGTGCCAGCAGTAAAGCGGACAGGGTGGATCAGCCCCAGCATTTT
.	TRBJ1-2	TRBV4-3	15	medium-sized	CASSQEVQGAYGYTF	TGCGCCAGCAGCCAAGAGGTACAGGGTGCCTATGGCTACACCTTC
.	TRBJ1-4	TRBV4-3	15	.	CASSQDFRGAEKLFF	TGCGCCAGCAGCCAAGATTTCCGGGGAGCTGAAAAACTGTTTTTT
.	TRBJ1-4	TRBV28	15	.	CASSTYWGRNEKLFF	TGTGCCAGCAGTACCTACTGGGGGCGGAATGAAAAACTGTTTTTT
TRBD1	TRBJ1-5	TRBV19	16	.	CASSTDRGLGNQPQHF	TGTGCCAGTAGTACCGACAGGGGGCTCGGCAATCAGCCCCAGCATTTT
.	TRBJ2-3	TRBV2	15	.	CASTEGGGLTDTQYF	TGTGCCAGCACGGAAGGCGGGGGCCTTACAGATACGCAGTATTTT
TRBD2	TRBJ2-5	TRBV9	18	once	CASSAAGTSGGAGETQYF	TGTGCCAGCAGCGCTGCCGGGACTAGCGGGGGGGCTGGAGAGACCCAGTACTTC
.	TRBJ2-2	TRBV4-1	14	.	CASSPGQHTGELFF	TGCGCCAGCAGCCCCGGACAGCACACCGGGGAGCTGTTTTTT
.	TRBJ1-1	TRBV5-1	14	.	CASSLGGGQIEAFF	TGCGCCAGCAGCTTGGGTGGGGGACAAATTGAAGCTTTCTTT
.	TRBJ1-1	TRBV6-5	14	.	CASSAAGANTEAFF	TGTGCCAGCAGTGCTGCGGGGGCGAACACTGAAGCTTTCTTT
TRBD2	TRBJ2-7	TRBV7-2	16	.	CASSPHPLAGRYEQYF	TGTGCCAGCAGCCCGCACCCCCTAGCGGGGCGGTACGAGCAGTACTTC
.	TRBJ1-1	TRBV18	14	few	CASSRGRDSTEAFF	TGTGCCAGCTCACGGGGTCGCGACAGTACTGAAGCTTTCTTT
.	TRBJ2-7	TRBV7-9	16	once	CASSLGVRAPSHEQYF	TGTGCCAGCAGCTTAGGGGTCAGGGCCCCCTCCCACGAGCAGTACTTC
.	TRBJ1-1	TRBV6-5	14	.	CASSYTRLGTEAFF	TGTGCCAGCAGTTACACGCGGCTCGGGACTGAAGCTTTCTTT
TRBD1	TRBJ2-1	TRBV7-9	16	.	CASSSDRGRAYNEQFF	TGTGCCAGCAGCTCAGACAGGGGGCGCGCCTACAATGAGCAGTTCTTC
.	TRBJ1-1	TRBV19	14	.	CASSLTGTVTEAFF	TGTGCCAGTAGCCTTACAGGGACGGTCACTGAAGCTTTCTTT
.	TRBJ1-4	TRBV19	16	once	CASSIRSGLTNEKLFF	TGTGCCAGTAGTATAAGGTCCGGGTTAACTAATGAAAAACTGTTTTTT
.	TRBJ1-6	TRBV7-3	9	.	CAIGSPLHF	TGTGCCATCGGTTCACCCCTCCACTTT
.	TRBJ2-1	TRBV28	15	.	CASSRGDRSYNEQFF	TGTGCCAGCAGTCGCGGGGACCGCTCCTACAATGAGCAGTTCTTC